Below are 15 T cell receptor beta chains sequenced from a single sample in a study of T cell responses to AZD1222 COVID-19 vaccine. The method was immunoSEQ multiplex PCR; TCRdb's version includes in-frame clones alone and lacks a portion of them. The table shows some 120,000 clones, with about 86% occurring only once. This sample comprised peripheral blood, obtained on day 0 of AZD1222 vaccination. The receptors originated from an adult in good health.

This CDR3 is CSVSPGSYNEQFF. DNA of the CDR3: TGCAGCGTTTCACCAGGCAGCTACAATGAGCAGTTCTTC. The chain carries TRBV29-1 and TRBJ2-1; D ambiguous. The V end lost 5 bases, the J end lost 3 bases, and 11 bases lay between the germline ends. Germline CDR1 is SQVTM and CDR2 is ANQGSEA. The CDR3 covers 13 residues.

The chain joins TRBV5-1 to TRBJ2-2, with unresolved D. Germline CDR1 and CDR2: SGHRS and YFSETQ. V was pared by 1 base and J by 7 bases, with 5 bases between. This CDR3 has 12 amino acids. The CDR3 is CASSLLVGELFF. The CDR3 DNA reads TGCGCCAGCAGCTTGCTGGTCGGGGAGCTGTTTTTT.

This clone was seen a few times. V and J are TRBV28 and TRBJ1-1; possible D gene TRBD1, 6 bases. Germline values: CDR1 MDHEN, CDR2 SYDVKM. The germline V and J ends were trimmed by 6 bases and 11 bases, with 19 bases remaining between them. CDR3 size: 13 residues. CDR3 nucleotide sequence: TGTGCCAGCAGCAACCTACAGGGTTCTCGCGCTTTCTTT. Translation: CASSNLQGSRAFF. The variable domain in full, with the rest retrieved from reference TRBV28 and TRBJ1-1, is DVKVTQSSRYLVKRTGEKVFLECVQDMDHENMFWYRQDPGLGLRLIYFSYDVKMKEKGDIPEGYSVSREKKERFSLILESASTNQTSMYLCASSNLQGSRAFFGQGTRLTVV.

The chain recombines TRBV5-1 with TRBJ2-3, with D possibly called TRBD1 or TRBD2 (5 bases each). V was cut by 5 bases and J by 4 bases, with 14 bases left in between. The CDR3 runs 14 residues. CDR1 is SGHRS and CDR2 is YFSETQ in the germline V gene. The CDR3 is CASRTPGQADTQYF. The DNA of the CDR3 is TGCGCCAGCAGGACCCCGGGGCAAGCAGATACGCAGTATTTT.

This clone was seen only a few times. V and J are TRBV4-2 and TRBJ1-1, with a weak D call TRBD1 (5 bases). CDR3 length: 14 amino acids. Trimming removed 5 bases from V and 4 bases from J, with 14 bases in between. Per germline, CDR1 LGHNA and CDR2 YNFKEQ. CDR3 in amino acids: CASSYGRVSTEAFF. In DNA form, the CDR3 reads TGTGCCAGCAGCTACGGCAGGGTAAGCACTGAAGCTTTCTTT.

The chain couples TRBV15 to TRBJ1-4, with D possibly matching TRBD1 (6 bases). Looked up from germline, CDR1 is LNHNV and CDR2 is YYDKDF (reference sequence). Trimming shortened V by 0 bases and J by 0 bases, and 11 bases separated the two germline ends. The CDR3 has 17 amino acids. The CDR3 here is CATSREGRGTTNEKLFF. In DNA form, the CDR3 reads TGTGCCACCAGCAGAGAGGGCAGGGGAACAACTAATGAAAAACTGTTTTTT.

The chain combines TRBV7-9 with TRBJ2-3; 7 bases agree with TRBD2. Looked up from germline, CDR1 is SEHNR and CDR2 is FQNEAQ (reference sequence). V was clipped by 6 bases and J by 2 bases; unmatched bases: 2. The CDR3 contains 13 residues. CDR3 in amino acids: CASRAGDTDTQYF. CDR3 nucleotides: TGTGCCAGCAGGGCGGGAGACACAGATACGCAGTATTTT.

The chain is built from TRBV6-6 and TRBJ1-4, with D uncertain. Germline V lookup: CDR1 MNHNY, CDR2 SVGAGI (reference sequence). The CDR3 extends over 15 amino acids. The V gene lost 5 bases and the J gene lost 3 bases, with 13 bases spanning the gap. The CDR3 is CASSPGSASNEKLFF. Written as DNA, the CDR3 is TGTGCCAGCAGTCCGGGGTCGGCATCTAATGAAAAACTGTTTTTT.

This clone has just one count. This chain joins TRBV6-5 and TRBJ1-6, with a possible D match to TRBD1 (6 bases). There are 15 residues in the CDR3. The germline gives CDR1 MNHEY, CDR2 SVGAGI. Trimming cost V 5 bases and J 7 bases, with 15 bases left between them. CDR3 amino acids: CASSKGTWTNSPLHF. CDR3 nucleotides: TGTGCCAGCAGTAAGGGGACATGGACAAATTCACCCCTCCACTTT.

The genes are TRBV25-1 and TRBJ2-1, with unresolved D. This CDR3 is built from 18 residues. Germline-derived CDR1 and CDR2 are MGHDK and SYGVNS. Deletions cut 2 bases from V and 0 bases from J, with 17 bases between. This CDR3 is CASSEQTLLVPSYNEQFF. The CDR3 coding sequence is TGTGCCAGCAGTGAACAGACCCTTCTAGTACCCTCCTACAATGAGCAGTTCTTC.

In this sample, this clone turned up once. A junction end diverges from the germline sequence, so it may reflect a read error. The V gene is TRBV7-7, the J gene TRBJ2-7; D is uncertain. Germline assignment: CDR1 SSHAT and CDR2 FNYEAQ (reference sequence). This CDR3 region has 13 residues. The CDR3, as DNA: TGTGCTAGCAGCCCCAGCCTACTCTACGAGCAGTACTTC. This codes for CASSPSLLYEQYF.

This clone appeared a few times. The V gene is TRBV3-1 (or the pseudogene TRBV3-2), the J gene TRBJ1-6; D is possibly TRBD1 (6 bases). The germline V gene encodes CDR1 LGHDT and CDR2 YNNKEL (reference sequence). Trimming removed 0 bases at V and 5 bases at J, with 17 bases between. CDR3 size: 18 residues. DNA for the CDR3: TGTGCCAGCAGCCAAGATCACGCGTGGGGGCCAAATAATTCACCCCTCCACTTT. This encodes CASSQDHAWGPNNSPLHF.

The CDR3: CASSVGGSMSGELFF. For the CDR3, the DNA is TGTGCCAGCAGCGTAGGCGGGAGTATGTCCGGGGAGCTGTTTTTT. The V and J genes are TRBV9 and TRBJ2-2; 7 bases agree with TRBD2. Germline trimming cut 0 bases from V and 6 bases from J; bases unmatched to any gene: 5. From germline, CDR1 is SGDLS and CDR2 YYNGEE. The CDR3 has 15 amino acids.

The chain has TRBV5-1 and TRBJ1-6; D might be TRBD1 (6 bases). The CDR3 length is 14 residues. The V end was cut by 0 bases, the J end by 7 bases, with 8 bases between. CDR1 SGHRS and CDR2 YFSETQ come from the germline V gene. The chain's CDR3 is CASSLVGGNSPLHF. The CDR3 bases are TGCGCCAGCAGCTTGGTAGGGGGAAATTCACCCCTCCACTTT.

The chain is built from TRBV2 and TRBJ2-7; D unclear. Per germline, CDR1 SNHLY and CDR2 FYNNEI. V was clipped by 2 bases and J by 6 bases, with 5 bases between them. CDR3 length equals 11 residues. The CDR3 sequence is CASSEFSEQYF. The CDR3 region has the DNA TGTGCCAGCAGTGAATTTAGCGAGCAGTACTTC. Filled out from reference TRBV2 and TRBJ2-7, the complete variable domain reads EPEVTQTPSHQVTQMGQEVILRCVPISNHLYFYWYRQILGQKVEFLVSFYNNEISEKSEIFDDQFSVERPDGSNFTLKIRSTKLEDSAMYFCASSEFSEQYFGPGTRLTVT.